This is a list of T cell receptor beta chains from one sample in a study of shared clonotypes between healthy human individuals. Some clones are missing from TCRdb's copy, which holds only in-frame ones; the method was immunoSEQ multiplex PCR. This sample has roughly 2.5 million clones, with just over 90% found just once. The sample was naive CD4+ T cells sorted from blood. These TCRs come from a man younger than 35 in good health. The CDR3 runs from the conserved cysteine through the conserved F or W. A D gene is named only where the DNA matches it firmly. Clone size is not always given. Where it is, it says once, few, many or a class for expanded clones.

cdr3_nt: TGTGCCAGCAGCGCTAAGTGGGGGGCCGGGGAGCTGTTTTTT
cdr3_aa: CASSAKWGAGELFF
v_call: TRBV7-6
clone_size: once
d_call: NA
j_call: TRBJ2-2

cdr3_nt: TGTGCCAGCAGCTCAGCGGGAGAGGAGACCGGGGAGCTGTTTTTT
cdr3_aa: CASSSAGEETGELFF
v_call: TRBV11-3
clone_size: NA
d_call: TRBD2
j_call: TRBJ2-2

cdr3_nt: TGCAACGTCTCTCAGAACACCGGGGAGCTGTTTTTT
cdr3_aa: CNVSQNTGELFF
v_call: TRBV29-1
clone_size: NA
d_call: NA
j_call: TRBJ2-2

cdr3_nt: TGTGCCAGCAGATCTGGGGGGTCCGTGTACGAGCAGTACTTC
cdr3_aa: CASRSGGSVYEQYF
v_call: TRBV28
clone_size: NA
d_call: NA
j_call: TRBJ2-7

cdr3_nt: TGTGCCACACGAGCGGGACTAGGAAACACCGGGGAGCTGTTTTTT
cdr3_aa: CATRAGLGNTGELFF
v_call: TRBV2
clone_size: NA
d_call: TRBD2
j_call: TRBJ2-2

cdr3_nt: TGTGCCAGCAGCTTGAAGTACAGTGACTTCGGGGAGCTGTTTTTT
cdr3_aa: CASSLKYSDFGELFF
v_call: TRBV5-5
clone_size: NA
d_call: NA
j_call: TRBJ2-2

cdr3_nt: TGTGCCAGCAGCTTTTTCGGGGTGACCGGGGAGCTGTTTTTT
cdr3_aa: CASSFFGVTGELFF
v_call: TRBV5-6
clone_size: NA
d_call: NA
j_call: TRBJ2-2

cdr3_nt: TGTGCCAGCAGGGGACAGGGGCCCTATGGCTACACCTTC
cdr3_aa: CASRGQGPYGYTF
v_call: TRBV6-5
clone_size: NA
d_call: TRBD1
j_call: TRBJ1-2

cdr3_nt: TGTGCCAGCAGCCCCGCCGGGCAAGTCGTGGGCACCGGGGAGCTGTTTTTT
cdr3_aa: CASSPAGQVVGTGELFF
v_call: TRBV5-5
clone_size: once
d_call: NA
j_call: TRBJ2-2

cdr3_nt: TGCGCCAGCAGTCGGGTGACAGGGCGCGGGCCCCCATCGGATGGCTACACCTTC
cdr3_aa: CASSRVTGRGPPSDGYTF
v_call: TRBV23-1
clone_size: once
d_call: TRBD1
j_call: TRBJ1-2

cdr3_nt: TGTGCCAGCAGCCGGGACGGAGGGGAAAAACTGTTTTTT
cdr3_aa: CASSRDGGEKLFF
v_call: TRBV5-6
clone_size: once
d_call: NA
j_call: TRBJ1-4

cdr3_nt: TGTGCCAGTAGTATAGACCTAACCTACGTTGGGCGGGAGCAGTACTTC
cdr3_aa: CASSIDLTYVGREQYF
v_call: TRBV19
clone_size: NA
d_call: NA
j_call: TRBJ2-7

cdr3_nt: TGCGCCAGCAGCTTACTAGCGGGGGTCAGCTACAATGAGCAGTTCTTC
cdr3_aa: CASSLLAGVSYNEQFF
v_call: TRBV5-1
clone_size: NA
d_call: TRBD2
j_call: TRBJ2-1

cdr3_nt: TGTGCCAGCAGCCGGACAGTACAAGAGACCCAGTACTTC
cdr3_aa: CASSRTVQETQYF
v_call: TRBV11-2
clone_size: NA
d_call: NA
j_call: TRBJ2-5

cdr3_nt: TGTGCCAGCAGTTCTCGACAGAGCAATCAGCCCCAGCATTTT
cdr3_aa: CASSSRQSNQPQHF
v_call: TRBV6-6
clone_size: NA
d_call: NA
j_call: TRBJ1-5

cdr3_nt: TGTGCCAGCAGCTTGTACGCGGGACTAGCGGGGAACACCGGGGAGCTGTTTTTT
cdr3_aa: CASSLYAGLAGNTGELFF
v_call: TRBV5-5
clone_size: NA
d_call: TRBD2
j_call: TRBJ2-2

cdr3_nt: TGTGCCAGCAGCTTTTGGAATAACAATGAGCAGTTCTTC
cdr3_aa: CASSFWNNNEQFF
v_call: TRBV7-2
clone_size: NA
d_call: NA
j_call: TRBJ2-1

cdr3_nt: TGTGCCAGCAGACAACAATCCGGGACACCCACAGATACGCAGTATTTT
cdr3_aa: CASRQQSGTPTDTQYF
v_call: TRBV2
clone_size: NA
d_call: NA
j_call: TRBJ2-3

cdr3_nt: TGTGCCAGCAGTCCCCGACTAGCGGGGGGCCTAGACAATGAGCAGTTCTTC
cdr3_aa: CASSPRLAGGLDNEQFF
v_call: TRBV27
clone_size: NA
d_call: TRBD2
j_call: TRBJ2-1

cdr3_nt: TGCGCCAGCAGCGTCGGGGCTGAAGCTTTCTTT
cdr3_aa: CASSVGAEAFF
v_call: TRBV5-1
clone_size: few
d_call: NA
j_call: TRBJ1-1

cdr3_nt: TGTGCCATCAGCCCGACAGGGGGCGAGAACACTGAAGCTTTCTTT
cdr3_aa: CAISPTGGENTEAFF
v_call: TRBV10-3
clone_size: NA
d_call: TRBD1
j_call: TRBJ1-1

cdr3_nt: TGTGCCAGCGGGGGTTACAATGAGCAGTTCTTC
cdr3_aa: CASGGYNEQFF
v_call: TRBV7-2
clone_size: NA
d_call: NA
j_call: TRBJ2-1

cdr3_nt: TGTGCCAGCAGCTTGGGACTGTATAACTATGGCTACACCTTC
cdr3_aa: CASSLGLYNYGYTF
v_call: TRBV5-4
clone_size: NA
d_call: NA
j_call: TRBJ1-2

cdr3_nt: TGCAGCGTTGGATCCGGGCTCGGCTATGGCTACACCTTC
cdr3_aa: CSVGSGLGYGYTF
v_call: TRBV29-1
clone_size: once
d_call: NA
j_call: TRBJ1-2

cdr3_nt: TGCGCCAGCAGCCTATCCGGTCAAGGAAGGGGCAGGAAGCTGTTTTTT
cdr3_aa: CASSLSGQGRGRKLFF
v_call: TRBV5-1
clone_size: NA
d_call: NA
j_call: TRBJ2-2

cdr3_nt: TGTGCCCTGCGTTCGGGAGCCGCCGGGGAGCTGTTTTTT
cdr3_aa: CALRSGAAGELFF
v_call: TRBV6-5
clone_size: NA
d_call: NA
j_call: TRBJ2-2

cdr3_nt: TGCGCCAGCAGCTTGGACACCGCTAATACTCTCTTATCCTACAATGAGCAGTTCTTC
cdr3_aa: CASSLDTANTLLSYNEQFF
v_call: TRBV5-1
clone_size: NA
d_call: NA
j_call: TRBJ2-1

cdr3_nt: TGTGCCAGCAGCCGCAGGACTAGCGGGACAGATACGCAGTATTTT
cdr3_aa: CASSRRTSGTDTQYF
v_call: TRBV7-2
clone_size: NA
d_call: TRBD2
j_call: TRBJ2-3

cdr3_nt: TGTGCCAGCAGAGCCGGGACGGCGAACACTGAAGCTTTCTTT
cdr3_aa: CASRAGTANTEAFF
v_call: TRBV6-4
clone_size: NA
d_call: NA
j_call: TRBJ1-1

cdr3_nt: TGTGCCAGCAGTACCCAGGGGAACTATGGCTACACCTTC
cdr3_aa: CASSTQGNYGYTF
v_call: TRBV2
clone_size: NA
d_call: NA
j_call: TRBJ1-2

cdr3_nt: TGTGCCAGCAGTTTCGCTCAAGACAGGGATCAGTACTTC
cdr3_aa: CASSFAQDRDQYF
v_call: TRBV6-5
clone_size: NA
d_call: TRBD1
j_call: TRBJ2-7

cdr3_nt: TGCGCCAGCAGCCGGGACTTTGGGTTTTACGAGCAGTACTTC
cdr3_aa: CASSRDFGFYEQYF
v_call: TRBV5-1
clone_size: NA
d_call: NA
j_call: TRBJ2-7

cdr3_nt: TGTGCCATCAGTGAGTCGGACAGGGGTGGAAACACCATATATTTT
cdr3_aa: CAISESDRGGNTIYF
v_call: TRBV10-3
clone_size: NA
d_call: TRBD1
j_call: TRBJ1-3

cdr3_nt: TGTGCTAGCAGCTTAGGTACTAGCGGGGGAACAGATACGCAGTATTTT
cdr3_aa: CASSLGTSGGTDTQYF
v_call: TRBV7-7
clone_size: NA
d_call: TRBD2
j_call: TRBJ2-3

cdr3_nt: TGTGCCAGCAGTCTCCGATCAGGGGGCAGGAACACTGAAGCTTTCTTT
cdr3_aa: CASSLRSGGRNTEAFF
v_call: TRBV27
clone_size: NA
d_call: TRBD1
j_call: TRBJ1-1

cdr3_nt: TGCGCCAGCAGTTACCAGGCGGATGGCTACACCTTC
cdr3_aa: CASSYQADGYTF
v_call: TRBV5-1
clone_size: NA
d_call: NA
j_call: TRBJ1-2

cdr3_nt: TGTGCCAGCACCCGCGATGGACAGGGCGGGCAGCCCCAGCATTTT
cdr3_aa: CASTRDGQGGQPQHF
v_call: TRBV2
clone_size: NA
d_call: TRBD1
j_call: TRBJ1-5

cdr3_nt: TGCGCCAGCAGCTTGGGGAGGACGGGCGGGGACGAGCAGTACTTC
cdr3_aa: CASSLGRTGGDEQYF
v_call: TRBV5-1
clone_size: NA
d_call: NA
j_call: TRBJ2-7

cdr3_nt: TGTGCCAGCAGTTACGCAGGGAGACAGTTCTTC
cdr3_aa: CASSYAGRQFF
v_call: TRBV6-5
clone_size: NA
d_call: NA
j_call: TRBJ2-1

cdr3_nt: TGTGCCAGCAGTTGGGTTACCCTAGGGGATGAGCAGTTCTTC
cdr3_aa: CASSWVTLGDEQFF
v_call: TRBV7-2
clone_size: once
d_call: NA
j_call: TRBJ2-1